The present T cell receptor (beta chain) was sequenced within a study of tumor-infiltrating lymphocytes in primary liver carcinoma. Study-level background: The study included patients who were men and women aged 30 to 69 years. Stage T1-T3 N0M0 tumors spanned about 4.2 to 11 cm. The study, taken as a whole, reports: It was observed that only about 7-25% of the top clones appeared in every one of the five tumor regions.

Between about 19 and 34 mg of unsorted bulk tissue served as the source from which RNA and DNA were co-extracted. Chronic HBV infection was present, with no prior treatment. In regard to this clonotype: Its antigen remains unidentified. Its ends do not fully match the called genes, so a read error is possible.

This CDR3 has 16 residues. Germline assignment: CDR1 LGHNA and CDR2 YNFKEQ. Making TCR beta cDNA involved approximately 0.5 ug total RNA and a constant-region primer. Slightly modified ARM-PCR served as the procedure for the TCR beta libraries. These libraries came from three rounds of nested multiplex PCR. Forward primers for TRBV1-TRBV30 and a C-beta reverse primer served the first two PCR rounds, at 10 cycles each. Each CDR3 protein is one row after TCRdb ran MiXCR on the multiplex PCR reads. The table shows fewer than 75,000 distinct CDR3 sequences, with about two thirds occurring only once. This sequence joins TRBV4-2 and TRBJ1-1; 7 bases map to TRBD1. The receptor was derived from a man in his forties or fifties with primary liver carcinoma and hepatitis B virus infection. Material for sequencing was liver tumor tissue from sampling region 2. Subset here: tumor region T2, inferior pole. CDR3 loop: CAGSQDRGRGQAEAFF. The CDR3 nucleotides read TGTGCCGGCAGCCAAGATAGGGGTAGGGGGCAGGCTGAAGCTTTCTTT.